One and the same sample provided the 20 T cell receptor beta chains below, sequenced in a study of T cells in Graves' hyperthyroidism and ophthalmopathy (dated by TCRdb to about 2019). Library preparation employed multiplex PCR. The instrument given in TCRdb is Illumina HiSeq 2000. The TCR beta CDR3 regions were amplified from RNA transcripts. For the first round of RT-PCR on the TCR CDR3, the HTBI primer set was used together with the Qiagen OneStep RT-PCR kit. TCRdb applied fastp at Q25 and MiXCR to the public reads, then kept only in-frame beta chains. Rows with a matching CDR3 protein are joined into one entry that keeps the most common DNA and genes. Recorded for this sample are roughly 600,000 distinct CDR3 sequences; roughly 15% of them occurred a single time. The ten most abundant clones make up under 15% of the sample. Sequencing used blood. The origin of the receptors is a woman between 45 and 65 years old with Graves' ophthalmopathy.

For the CDR3, the DNA is TGTGCCAGTAGTATCCGACTAGCGGGAGGAAAGTACGAGCAGTACTTC. This encodes CASSIRLAGGKYEQYF. This sequence joins TRBV19 and TRBJ2-7; 13 bases line up with TRBD2. The CDR3 is 16 amino acids. V was clipped by 3 bases and J by 4 bases; unmatched bases: 6. Germline V gene data show CDR1 as LNHDA and CDR2 as SQIVND (reference sequence). Looking up the rest from reference TRBV19 and TRBJ2-7 gives the full variable domain: DGGITQSPKYLFRKEGQNVTLSCEQNLNHDAMYWYRQDPGQGLRLIYYSQIVNDFQKGDIAEGYSVSREKKESFPLTVTSAQKNPTAFYLCASSIRLAGGKYEQYFGPGTRLTVT.

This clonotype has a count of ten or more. The CDR3 coding sequence is TGTGCCAGCAGTTCCAGACTAGCGGCCTCCTACGAGCAGTACTTC. It specifies CASSSRLAASYEQYF. The rearrangement uses TRBV28 and TRBJ2-7; 9 nucleotides agree with TRBD2. The CDR3 covers 15 residues. Germline V lookup: CDR1 MDHEN, CDR2 SYDVKM. V trimming: 4 bases; J trimming: 0 bases; junction bases outside the gene matches: 4.

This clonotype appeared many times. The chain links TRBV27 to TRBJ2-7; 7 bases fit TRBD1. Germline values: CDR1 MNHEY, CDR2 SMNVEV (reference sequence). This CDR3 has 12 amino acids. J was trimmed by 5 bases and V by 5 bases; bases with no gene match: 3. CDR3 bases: TGTGCCAGCAGTATACAGGGGAACGAGCAGTACTTC. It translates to CASSIQGNEQYF.

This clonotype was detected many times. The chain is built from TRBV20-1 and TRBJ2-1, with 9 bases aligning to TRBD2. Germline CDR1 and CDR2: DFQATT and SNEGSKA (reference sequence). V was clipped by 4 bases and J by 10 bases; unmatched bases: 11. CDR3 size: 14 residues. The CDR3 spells CSATRTSDLVEQFF. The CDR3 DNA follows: TGCAGTGCTACCCGGACTAGCGATTTGGTGGAGCAGTTCTTC.

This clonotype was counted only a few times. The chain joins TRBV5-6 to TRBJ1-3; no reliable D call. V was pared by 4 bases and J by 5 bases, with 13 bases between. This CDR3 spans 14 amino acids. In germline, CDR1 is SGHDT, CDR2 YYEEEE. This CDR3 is CASSDDTLRNTIYF. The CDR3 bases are TGTGCCAGCAGCGATGACACCTTGCGAAACACCATATATTTT. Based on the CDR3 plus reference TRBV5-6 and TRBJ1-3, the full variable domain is DAGVTQSPTHLIKTRGQQVTLRCSPKSGHDTVSWYQQALGQGPQFIFQYYEEEERQRGNFPDRFSGHQFPNYSSELNVNALLLGDSALYLCASSDDTLRNTIYFGEGSWLTVV.

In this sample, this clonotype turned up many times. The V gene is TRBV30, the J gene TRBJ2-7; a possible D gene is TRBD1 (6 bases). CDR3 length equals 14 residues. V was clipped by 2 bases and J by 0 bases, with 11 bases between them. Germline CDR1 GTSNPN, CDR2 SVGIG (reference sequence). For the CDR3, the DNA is TGTGCCTGGAGTCGGGACAACTACTCCTACGAGCAGTACTTC. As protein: CAWSRDNYSYEQYF. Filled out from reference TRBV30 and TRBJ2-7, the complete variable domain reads SQTIHQWPATLVQPVGSPLSLECTVEGTSNPNLYWYRQAAGRGLQLLFYSVGIGQISSEVPQNLSASRPQDRQFILSSKKLLLSDSGFYLCAWSRDNYSYEQYFGPGTRLTVT.

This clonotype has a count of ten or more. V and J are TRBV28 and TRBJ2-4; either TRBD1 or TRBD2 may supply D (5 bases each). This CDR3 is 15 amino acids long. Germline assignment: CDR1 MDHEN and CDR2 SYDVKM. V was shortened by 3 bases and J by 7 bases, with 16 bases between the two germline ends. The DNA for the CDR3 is TGTGCCAGCAGTTTCTCCAGGGACCTGGGGAACATTCAGTACTTC. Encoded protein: CASSFSRDLGNIQYF.

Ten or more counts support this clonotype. This CDR3 reads CSARVWLAGAYEQYF. In nucleotides, the CDR3 is TGCAGTGCTAGAGTTTGGCTAGCGGGAGCCTACGAGCAGTACTTC. V is TRBV20-1 and J is TRBJ2-7; the match to TRBD2 covers 10 bases. The CDR3 has 15 amino acids. V was pared by 1 base and J by 2 bases, with 5 bases of the junction left unmatched. In germline, CDR1 is DFQATT, CDR2 SNEGSKA (reference sequence).

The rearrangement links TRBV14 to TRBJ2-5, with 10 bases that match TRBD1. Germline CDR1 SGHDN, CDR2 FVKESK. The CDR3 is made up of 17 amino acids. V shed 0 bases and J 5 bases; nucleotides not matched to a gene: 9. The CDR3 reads CASSQERGTGAEETQYF. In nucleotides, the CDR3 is TGTGCCAGCAGCCAAGAGAGAGGGACAGGGGCAGAGGAGACCCAGTACTTC.

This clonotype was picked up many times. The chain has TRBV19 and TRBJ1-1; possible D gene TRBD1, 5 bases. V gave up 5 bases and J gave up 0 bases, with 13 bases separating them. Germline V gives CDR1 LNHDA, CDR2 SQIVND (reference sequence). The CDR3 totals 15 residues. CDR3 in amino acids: CASSPGRSMNTEAFF. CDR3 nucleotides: TGTGCCAGTAGTCCGGGACGCTCTATGAACACTGAAGCTTTCTTT. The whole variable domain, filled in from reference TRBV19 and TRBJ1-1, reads DGGITQSPKYLFRKEGQNVTLSCEQNLNHDAMYWYRQDPGQGLRLIYYSQIVNDFQKGDIAEGYSVSREKKESFPLTVTSAQKNPTAFYLCASSPGRSMNTEAFFGQGTRLTVV.

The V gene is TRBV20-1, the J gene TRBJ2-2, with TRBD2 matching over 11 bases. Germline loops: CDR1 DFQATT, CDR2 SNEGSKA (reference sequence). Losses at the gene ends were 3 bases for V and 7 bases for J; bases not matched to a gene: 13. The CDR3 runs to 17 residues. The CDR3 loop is CSARSPRASGRIGELFF. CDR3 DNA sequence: TGCAGTGCTAGGAGCCCACGGGCTAGCGGGAGGATCGGGGAGCTGTTTTTT.

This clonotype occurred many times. CDR3 region: CASSDPPDTQYF. DNA of the CDR3: TGTGCCAGCAGTGATCCCCCAGATACGCAGTATTTT. The chain has TRBV2 and TRBJ2-3; D call uncertain. V lost 3 bases and J lost 4, with 5 bases in between. Germline V gene sequence: CDR1 SNHLY, CDR2 FYNNEI. This CDR3 spans 12 amino acids.

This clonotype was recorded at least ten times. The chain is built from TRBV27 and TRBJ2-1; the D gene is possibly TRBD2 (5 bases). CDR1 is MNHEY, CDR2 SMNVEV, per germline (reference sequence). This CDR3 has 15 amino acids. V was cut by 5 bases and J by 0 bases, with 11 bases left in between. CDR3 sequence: CASSGADSSYNEQFF. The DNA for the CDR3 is TGTGCCAGCAGTGGAGCGGATAGCTCCTACAATGAGCAGTTCTTC.

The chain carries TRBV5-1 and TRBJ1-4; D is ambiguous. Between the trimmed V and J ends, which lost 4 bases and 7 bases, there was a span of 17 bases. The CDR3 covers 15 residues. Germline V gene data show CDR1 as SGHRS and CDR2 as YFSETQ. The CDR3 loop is CASSQYGRKSEKLFF. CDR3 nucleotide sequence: TGCGCCAGCAGCCAATACGGACGGAAGAGTGAAAAACTGTTTTTT. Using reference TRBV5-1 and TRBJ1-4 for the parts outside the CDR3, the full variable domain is KAGVTQTPRYLIKTRGQQVTLSCSPISGHRSVSWYQQTPGQGLQFLFEYFSETQRNKGNFPGRFSGRQFSNSRSEMNVSTLELGDSALYLCASSQYGRKSEKLFFGSGTQLSVL.

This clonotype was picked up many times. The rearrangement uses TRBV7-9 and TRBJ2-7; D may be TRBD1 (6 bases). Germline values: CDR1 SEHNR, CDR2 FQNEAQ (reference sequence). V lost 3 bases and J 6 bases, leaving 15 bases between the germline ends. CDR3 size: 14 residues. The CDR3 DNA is TGTGCCAGCAGCTTCGAAGGACAGTTCGGCGAGCAGTACTTC. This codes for CASSFEGQFGEQYF.

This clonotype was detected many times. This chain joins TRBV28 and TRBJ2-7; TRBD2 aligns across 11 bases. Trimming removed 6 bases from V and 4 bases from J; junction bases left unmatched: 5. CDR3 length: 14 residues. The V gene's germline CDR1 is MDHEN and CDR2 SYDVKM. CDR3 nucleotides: TGTGCCAGCAGGGTGACTAGCGGGGTATACGAGCAGTACTTC. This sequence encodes CASRVTSGVYEQYF.

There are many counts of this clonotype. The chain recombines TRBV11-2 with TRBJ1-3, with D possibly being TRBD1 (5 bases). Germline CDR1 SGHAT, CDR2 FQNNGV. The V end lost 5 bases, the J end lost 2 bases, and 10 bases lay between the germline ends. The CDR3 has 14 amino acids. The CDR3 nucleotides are TGTGCCAGCAGCCAGGACAAGGCTGGAAACACCATATATTTT. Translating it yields CASSQDKAGNTIYF.

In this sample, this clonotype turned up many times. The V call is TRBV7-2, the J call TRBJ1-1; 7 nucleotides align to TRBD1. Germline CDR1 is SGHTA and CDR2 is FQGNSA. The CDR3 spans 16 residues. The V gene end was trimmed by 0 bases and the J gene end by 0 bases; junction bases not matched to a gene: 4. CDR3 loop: CASSLAAGGVNTEAFF. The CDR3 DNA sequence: TGTGCCAGCAGCTTAGCGGCAGGGGGAGTGAACACTGAAGCTTTCTTT.

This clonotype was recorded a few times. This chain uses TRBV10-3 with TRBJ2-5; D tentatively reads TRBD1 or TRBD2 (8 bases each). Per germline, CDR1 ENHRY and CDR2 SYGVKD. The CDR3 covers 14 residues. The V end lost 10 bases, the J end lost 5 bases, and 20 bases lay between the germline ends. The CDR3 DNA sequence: TGTGCCACCGGCGGGGGGACAGGCGGGGAGACCCAGTACTTC. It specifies CATGGGTGGETQYF.

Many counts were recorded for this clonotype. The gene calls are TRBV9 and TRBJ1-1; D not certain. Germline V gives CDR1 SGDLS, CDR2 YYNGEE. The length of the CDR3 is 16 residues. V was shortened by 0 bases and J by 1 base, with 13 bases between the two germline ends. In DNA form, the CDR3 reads TGTGCCAGCAGCGTAGAATTGGTCCCTCGGAACACTGAAGCTTTCTTT. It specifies CASSVELVPRNTEAFF.